This TCR beta chain was recorded in a study of T cells in Graves' hyperthyroidism and ophthalmopathy. Study results and limitations: Onset of ophthalmopathy came a median approximately 6.8 months after the model predicted it.

RNA transcripts served as the template for amplifying TCR beta CDR3 regions. TCR CDR3 underwent first-round RT-PCR with the HTBI primer set. A single record per CDR3 protein comes from TCRdb applying MiXCR to the multiplex PCR reads. The sample contains under 350,000 distinct CDR3 sequences, over 15% of which appear only once. Trimming pared 2 bases from V and 6 bases from J, leaving 9 bases between. The germline CDR1 and CDR2 sequences are LGHNT and FRNRAP. This CDR3 has 13 amino acids. It was uncontrolled infection, other autoimmune disease, pregnancy or lactation that excluded patients. The study based diagnoses on clinical symptoms, serum thyroxine and TRAb, thyroid ultrasound and orbital computed tomography. Source material for PBMCs was about 11 ml fresh peripheral blood. On this clonotype itself: Antigen specificity is unknown.

Material for sequencing was blood. The sequence derives from an older woman with Graves' ophthalmopathy. The chain couples TRBV12-5 to TRBJ2-3, with D perhaps matching TRBD1 (7 bases). In DNA form, the CDR3 reads TGTGCTAGTGGTTTGTCAGGGGGGGATACGCAGTATTTT. Its translation: CASGLSGGDTQYF. Using reference TRBV12-5 and TRBJ2-3 for the parts outside the CDR3, the full variable domain is DARVTQTPRHKVTEMGQEVTMRCQPILGHNTVFWYRQTMMQGLELLAYFRNRAPLDDSGMPKDRFSAEMPDATLATLKIQPSEPRDSAVYFCASGLSGGDTQYFGPGTRLTVL.